These T cell receptor beta chains were read from a single sample in a study of cytomegalovirus exposure and HLA in healthy donors. Sequencing used immunoSEQ multiplex PCR; TCRdb keeps in-frame clones, though not all of them. In total, the table holds roughly 82,000 clones. Sequencing was carried out using PBMCs. All receptors derive from a woman aged 55-75 years in good health and CMV-seronegative. CDR3s include the opening cysteine and the closing phenylalanine or tryptophan. A D gene is named only where the DNA matches it firmly.

j_gene	v_gene	d_gene	CDR3nt	CDR3aa
TRBJ1-1	TRBV5-1	NA	TGCGCCAGCAGCCCGGCGGGGGTGGCGGGCACTGAAGCTTTCTTT	CASSPAGVAGTEAFF
TRBJ1-3	TRBV30	NA	TGTGCCTGTGGGAGGATGTCTGGAAACACCATATATTTT	CACGRMSGNTIYF
TRBJ1-6	TRBV6-4	TRBD1	TGTGCCAGCAGTCGAGCAGGGGGAGATTCACCCCTCCACTTT	CASSRAGGDSPLHF
TRBJ2-7	TRBV27	TRBD2	TGTGCCAGCTACCGAGCTAGCGGGAGCGTTGGCGAGCAGTACTTC	CASYRASGSVGEQYF
TRBJ2-7	TRBV19	NA	TGTGCCAGTAGTATAGCCCCGGGAAGAGCCTACGAGCAGTACTTC	CASSIAPGRAYEQYF
TRBJ1-3	TRBV7-2	NA	TGTGCCAGCAGCCAAGACAGACGAAACACCATATATTTT	CASSQDRRNTIYF
TRBJ2-1	TRBV5-1	NA	TGCGCCAGCGGACGGGACTCAACCAGGAATGAGCAGTTCTTC	CASGRDSTRNEQFF
TRBJ2-5	TRBV5-1	TRBD1	TGCGCCAGCAGCTTGCTAACAGGGGAAGGAGAGACCCAGTACTTC	CASSLLTGEGETQYF
TRBJ2-3	TRBV10-3	TRBD2	TGTGCCATCAGGCTGGGACTAGCGGGAGGGAATCCCGGTAAAGATACGCAGTATTTT	CAIRLGLAGGNPGKDTQYF
TRBJ2-7	TRBV7-6	TRBD1	TGTGCCAGCAGCCCGGGAGCCGGGACAGGGGCCTACGAGCAGTACTTC	CASSPGAGTGAYEQYF
TRBJ2-1	TRBV2	TRBD2	TGTGCCACCTCCCGAGGAGGGAGGGGCTCCTACAATGAGCAGTTCTTC	CATSRGGRGSYNEQFF
TRBJ2-1	TRBV5-8	TRBD2	TGTGCCAGCAGCTTGGGGGCGGGGGAGGTCAATGAGCAGTTCTTC	CASSLGAGEVNEQFF
TRBJ1-1	TRBV28	TRBD1	TGTGCCAGCAGGCAGACAGGGGACACTGAAGCTTTCTTT	CASRQTGDTEAFF
TRBJ2-3	TRBV5-1	TRBD2	TGCGCCAGCAGCTTGGGTGCTAGCGGGAGATTCGTAGATACGCAGTATTTT	CASSLGASGRFVDTQYF
TRBJ2-2	TRBV7-8	TRBD2	TGTGCCAGCAGCTTAGGAGGGGGGACTAGCGGGAGTTCGGGAGGGGAGCTGTTTTTT	CASSLGGGTSGSSGGELFF
TRBJ2-3	TRBV5-1	TRBD2	TGCGCCAGCAGCTCCGGACTAGCGGGAGAGGGGAGCACAGATACGCAGTATTTT	CASSSGLAGEGSTDTQYF
TRBJ2-7	TRBV27	NA	TGTGCCAGCAGCCTCTTAGGGGGTGATCGTAGAGAGCAGTACTTC	CASSLLGGDRREQYF
TRBJ2-2	TRBV2	NA	TGTGCCAGCAGTCCTAGAGAGTTCACCGGGGAGCTGTTTTTT	CASSPREFTGELFF
TRBJ2-1	TRBV14	NA	TGTGCCAGCAGCCCCCAAGGGGGGAGGGGAGACAATGAGCAGTTCTTC	CASSPQGGRGDNEQFF
TRBJ2-7	TRBV27	TRBD1	TGTGCCAGCAGTTTCGGGACAGGGTACTACGAGCAGTACTTC	CASSFGTGYYEQYF
TRBJ2-3	TRBV2	TRBD2	TGTGCCAGCAGTGAAGAGGTAGCGGGAGATACGCAGTATTTT	CASSEEVAGDTQYF
TRBJ2-3	TRBV7-2	NA	TGTGCCAGCAGCTTAGAGCCTAGCCCAGATACGCAGTATTTT	CASSLEPSPDTQYF
TRBJ1-2	TRBV28	TRBD1	TGTGCCAGCATCCTTAGGGGACAGCCCAACTATGGCTACACCTTT	CASILRGQPNYGYTF
TRBJ1-5	TRBV15	NA	TGTGCCACCAGCAGAGGTGGGGCTCTCAGGGTTGGGAATCAGCCCCAGCATTTT	CATSRGGALRVGNQPQHF
TRBJ1-4	TRBV5-1	NA	TGCGCCAGCAGCTTGACAGACCCTCGACAGAGTAATGAAAAACTGTTTTTT	CASSLTDPRQSNEKLFF
TRBJ1-2	TRBV29-1	NA	TGCAGCGTCGGGACACCAGATGGCTACACCTTC	CSVGTPDGYTF
TRBJ2-2	TRBV6-6	TRBD2	TGTGCCAGCAGAAAGACTAGCGGGCCCACCGGGGAGCTGTTTTTT	CASRKTSGPTGELFF
TRBJ1-1	TRBV7-6	NA	TGTGCCAGCAGCCACCGGGGGTGGGGGGAGAAAGGCACTGAAGCTTTCTTT	CASSHRGWGEKGTEAFF
TRBJ1-1	TRBV6-1	TRBD1	TGTGCCAGCTCAACCGACAGGGTAACTGAAGCTTTCTTT	CASSTDRVTEAFF
TRBJ1-2	TRBV7-7	NA	TGTGCTAGCAGCTTAGCCCAGGCCGATGGCTACACCTTC	CASSLAQADGYTF
TRBJ2-4	TRBV29-1	TRBD1	TGCAGCGTCGCGGGTGACCAGGGGGACATTCAGTACTTC	CSVAGDQGDIQYF
TRBJ2-7	TRBV6-1	TRBD2	TGTGCCAGCAGGACTAGCGTCTCCTACGAGCAGTACTTC	CASRTSVSYEQYF
TRBJ2-4	TRBV28	NA	TGTGCCAGTATTCAGGGATCGGCCAAAAACATTCAGTACTTC	CASIQGSAKNIQYF
TRBJ2-7	TRBV5-4	TRBD2	TGTGCCAGCAGCTGGGGGGGGTTCTACGAGCAGTACTTC	CASSWGGFYEQYF
TRBJ1-1	TRBV28	TRBD1	TGTGCCAGCAGGGATCTGACAGGGTCGGGGGCGATTGAAGCTTTCTTT	CASRDLTGSGAIEAFF
TRBJ2-3	TRBV5-1	NA	TGCGCCAGCAGCCCAGGTGGTCGAACAGATACGCAGTATTTT	CASSPGGRTDTQYF
TRBJ1-1	TRBV4-2	TRBD1	TGTGCCAGCAGCCGGACAGGGGCCAACACTGAAGCTTTCTTT	CASSRTGANTEAFF
TRBJ1-1	TRBV13	NA	TGTGCCAGCAGCTTTCTAGAAACCACTGAAGCTTTCTTT	CASSFLETTEAFF
TRBJ2-7	TRBV6-6	TRBD1	TGTGCCAGCCGGGACAGGACATACGAGCAGTACTTC	CASRDRTYEQYF
TRBJ2-7	TRBV10-3	TRBD2	TGTGCCATCAGTGAGTCTCCTAGCGGGTACGAGCAGTACTTC	CAISESPSGYEQYF
TRBJ2-7	TRBV29-1	TRBD1	TGCAGCGCCTCCGGGACAGGGTCCTACGAGCAGTACTTC	CSASGTGSYEQYF
TRBJ2-1	TRBV2	TRBD2	TGTGCCAGCAGACGGACTAGCTCCAATGAGCAGTTCTTC	CASRRTSSNEQFF
TRBJ2-1	TRBV11-1	TRBD2	TGTGCCAGCAGCCTTAGCGGGACTAACCAAAATGAGCAGTTCTTC	CASSLSGTNQNEQFF
TRBJ2-1	TRBV11-3	TRBD2	TGTGCCAGCAGCTTAGATGGAGCGGGAGGAAATGAGCAGTTCTTC	CASSLDGAGGNEQFF
TRBJ1-2	TRBV28	NA	TGTGCCAGCAGACCCCCGGAGGACAGCTATGGCTACACCTTC	CASRPPEDSYGYTF
TRBJ2-7	TRBV5-1	TRBD2	TGCGCCAGCAGCTTGGGACTAGCGGGATCCTACGAGCAGTACTTC	CASSLGLAGSYEQYF
TRBJ2-3	TRBV18	NA	TGTGCCAGCTCACCAGGAGGAGCAGATACGCAGTATTTT	CASSPGGADTQYF
TRBJ2-7	TRBV15	TRBD1	TGTGCCACCAGCAGAGATGGGACGGACAGGGGCTACGAGCAGTACTTT	CATSRDGTDRGYEQYF
TRBJ2-3	TRBV7-7	NA	TGTGCTAGCAGTTCGGGACTTGCATACACAGATACGCAGTATTTT	CASSSGLAYTDTQYF
TRBJ2-2	TRBV5-5	NA	TGTGCCAGCAGCTATCTCCTAGGCACCCCCGGGGAGCTGTTTTTT	CASSYLLGTPGELFF
TRBJ1-5	TRBV7-8	TRBD1	TGTGCCAGCAGCTTAGAGGCCCTGACAGGGACTGGCAATCAGCCCCAGCATTTT	CASSLEALTGTGNQPQHF
TRBJ1-2	TRBV27	TRBD1	TGTGCCAGCAGAAGACAGGGAGTATTCTATGGCTACACCTTC	CASRRQGVFYGYTF
TRBJ2-5	TRBV29-1	NA	TGCAGCGTGGCGGGGAGGGAGACCCAGTACTTC	CSVAGRETQYF
TRBJ1-6	TRBV5-6	NA	TGTGCCAGCAGCTTTTTGTGGGGGGATAATTCACCCCTCCACTTT	CASSFLWGDNSPLHF
TRBJ1-5	TRBV7-2	NA	TGTGCCAGCAGCTTAGCCGAGAGCAATCAGCCCCAGCATTTT	CASSLAESNQPQHF
TRBJ2-2	TRBV19	TRBD2	TGTGCCAGTAGCAAGGGACTAGCGGGAGGGCCGGGCACCGGGGAGCTGTTTTTT	CASSKGLAGGPGTGELFF
TRBJ1-2	TRBV21-1	NA	TGTGCCAGCAGCAAAGGGGCAGGGGCGAACTATGGCTACACCTTC	CASSKGAGANYGYTF